These 21 T cell receptor beta chains were all obtained from the same sample, sequenced in a study of radiotherapy plus CTLA-4 blockade in lung cancer. Produced via immunoSEQ multiplex PCR; TCRdb's table is partial and in-frame only. The table has about 31,000 clones, around 73% seen once. Here the sequenced sample was peripheral blood, taken from a patient treated with radiotherapy plus ipilimumab. The receptor set was obtained from a human donor with non-small cell lung cancer who had stable disease on radiotherapy plus ipilimumab.

This chain connects TRBV27 to TRBJ1-5, with TRBD1 matching 9 bases. V was pared by 5 bases and J by 6 bases, with 8 bases of the junction left unmatched. The CDR3 consists of 15 residues. Germline V CDR1 and CDR2: MNHEY, SMNVEV (reference sequence). Written as DNA, the CDR3 is TGTGCCAGCAGTCCCGGGACAGGGCTCAGTCAGCCCCAGCATTTT. Protein: CASSPGTGLSQPQHF.

This rearrangement joins TRBV5-1 to TRBJ1-4; D gene uncertain. Trimming removed 0 bases at V and 7 bases at J, with 7 bases between. Germline-derived CDR1 and CDR2 are SGHRS and YFSETQ. This CDR3 comprises 13 residues. This CDR3 is CASSLETLEKLFF. In nucleotides, the CDR3 is TGCGCCAGCAGCTTGGAAACCCTTGAAAAACTGTTTTTT.

J is TRBJ1-2 and V is TRBV29-1; 11 bases agree with TRBD1. With 6 bases clipped from V and 5 bases from J, the junction kept 5 bases outside the gene matches. CDR3 length: 13 residues. The V gene's germline CDR1 is SQVTM and CDR2 ANQGSEA. DNA for the CDR3: TGCAGCGTCGGGACAGGGGGTGAATATGGCTACACCTTC. This translates into CSVGTGGEYGYTF.

The rearrangement uses TRBV2 and TRBJ2-2; 8 bases map to TRBD2. The germline gives CDR1 SNHLY, CDR2 FYNNEI. V lost 11 bases and J lost 5; bases outside the gene matches: 16. This CDR3 comprises 16 residues. Here the CDR3 DNA reads TGTGCCGCCTTCGGGGGGGGCGCAGGTGTAACCGGGGAGCTGTTTTTT. Translated: CAAFGGGAGVTGELFF.

This clone was detected once. The gene calls are TRBV5-6 and TRBJ1-2; D gene ambiguous. Germline V CDR1 and CDR2: SGHDT, YYEEEE. V lost 4 bases, J lost 8 bases, and 21 bases lay in between. The CDR3 is 15 amino acids. Written as DNA, the CDR3 is TGTGCCAGCAGCAACATACAGAGTGGGGAAGGGGGCTACACCTTC. This codes for CASSNIQSGEGGYTF. The variable domain in full, with the rest retrieved from reference TRBV5-6 and TRBJ1-2, is DAGVTQSPTHLIKTRGQQVTLRCSPKSGHDTVSWYQQALGQGPQFIFQYYEEEERQRGNFPDRFSGHQFPNYSSELNVNALLLGDSALYLCASSNIQSGEGGYTFGSGTRLTVV.

The CDR3 is CASRRSGGTTEAFF. The CDR3 DNA follows: TGCGCCAGCAGGCGGTCAGGGGGAACCACTGAAGCTTTCTTT. V and J are TRBV10-2 and TRBJ1-1, with TRBD1 identical over 7 bases. The CDR3 consists of 14 residues. Germline CDR1 is WSHSY and CDR2 is SAAADI. V lost 6 bases to trimming and J lost 4 bases; unmatched junction nucleotides: 8.

The CDR3 is CASSLSPYTGEAYNEQFF. CDR3 sequence (DNA): TGTGCCAGCAGCCTTTCCCCTTATACAGGGGAAGCCTACAATGAGCAGTTCTTC. The chain couples TRBV14 to TRBJ2-1; 7 positions agree with TRBD1. The CDR3 loop spans 18 amino acids. Trimming at V came to 4 bases and at J to 2 bases, leaving 14 bases not matched to a gene. Germline assignment: CDR1 SGHDN and CDR2 FVKESK.

The chain combines TRBV7-2 with TRBJ1-4; D not resolved. Germline loops: CDR1 SGHTA, CDR2 FQGNSA. Trimming stripped 3 bases from V and 14 bases from J, with 19 bases between. There are 14 residues in the CDR3. The CDR3 coding sequence is TGTGCCAGCAGCTTGGACTTGTCAACTCCCAGGCTGTTTTTT. It translates to CASSLDLSTPRLFF.

The chain uses TRBV19 and TRBJ1-6; D is ambiguous. Between the trimmed V and J ends, which lost 5 bases and 9 bases, there was a span of 8 bases. The germline V gene has CDR1 LNHDA and CDR2 SQIVND (reference sequence). The CDR3 has 12 residues. The CDR3 spells CASSWLGSPLHF. The CDR3 region has the DNA TGTGCCAGTAGTTGGTTAGGTTCACCCCTCCACTTT.

The chain recombines TRBV10-3 with TRBJ1-2, with 9 bases identical to TRBD1. Unmatched junction bases numbered 2, after V lost 0 bases and J lost 3 bases. Germline loops: CDR1 ENHRY, CDR2 SYGVKD. There are 15 residues in the CDR3. The CDR3: CAISESGTGYYGYTF. Written as DNA, the CDR3 is TGTGCCATCAGTGAGTCGGGGACAGGGTACTATGGCTACACCTTC.

The chain links TRBV5-1 to TRBJ1-1; D call uncertain. CDR1 and CDR2 from the germline V gene are SGHRS and YFSETQ. Trimming took off 0 bases at V and 0 bases at J, with 9 bases between the two ends. The CDR3 totals 15 residues. The DNA of the CDR3 is TGCGCCAGCAGCTTGGGACCCCAAGTGAACACTGAAGCTTTCTTT. Protein sequence: CASSLGPQVNTEAFF.

The chain links TRBV11-2 to TRBJ2-7, with a possible D match to TRBD1 (5 bases). Germline lookup yields CDR1 SGHAT and CDR2 FQNNGV. Deletions cut 5 bases from V and 0 bases from J, with 8 bases between. The CDR3 loop spans 13 amino acids. The CDR3 sequence is CASSRQSSYEQYV. The CDR3 region has the DNA TGTGCCAGCAGCCGACAGAGCTCCTACGAGCAGTACGTC.

The chain uses TRBV6-1 and TRBJ1-2; D call uncertain. Germline V CDR1 and CDR2: MNHNS, SASEGT. V was pared by 6 bases and J by 8 bases, with 22 bases between. The CDR3 runs to 15 residues. DNA of the CDR3: TGTGCCAGCAGAAACTATGCTGCCACGGTTTTGGGCTACACCTTC. Encoded protein: CASRNYAATVLGYTF.

This chain connects TRBV7-3 to TRBJ2-2, with TRBD1 matching over 8 bases. The CDR3 runs 16 residues. V was clipped by 5 bases and J by 5 bases; unmatched bases: 10. Germline CDR1 SGHTA, CDR2 FQGTGA. The CDR3 nucleotides are TGTGCCAGCAGCCCAGGGGGCGCAGGTCATACCGGGGAGCTGTTTTTT. It encodes CASSPGGAGHTGELFF.

The chain combines TRBV2 with TRBJ1-1; D is uncertain. From germline, CDR1 is SNHLY and CDR2 FYNNEI. Trimming cost V 7 bases and J 3 bases, with 9 bases left between them. The CDR3 totals 12 residues. The CDR3 reads CASKTDYTEAFF. The CDR3, as DNA: TGTGCCAGCAAGACGGACTACACTGAAGCTTTCTTT.

This chain connects TRBV29-1 to TRBJ2-1; TRBD1 matches 8 bases. The V and J ends lost 7 bases and 3 bases, in that order; junction bases with no gene match: 8. The CDR3 totals 14 residues. CDR1 is SQVTM and CDR2 is ANQGSEA in the germline V gene. The CDR3 DNA follows: TGCAGCGCCGACCCGACAGGGGTCTACAATGAGCAGTTCTTC. Protein product: CSADPTGVYNEQFF.

This clone was counted a few times. The gene calls are TRBV19 and TRBJ1-1; no definite D call. The CDR3 runs 17 residues. Germline CDR1 reads LNHDA; CDR2 reads SQIVND (reference sequence). Trimming removed 3 bases from V and 2 bases from J, with 19 bases in between. The chain's CDR3 is CASSIGYRNSYNTEAFF. In DNA form, the CDR3 reads TGTGCCAGTAGTATTGGATATCGGAACTCCTATAACACTGAAGCTTTCTTT.

This clone came up a few times. The gene calls are TRBV5-1 and TRBJ1-4; the match to TRBD1 covers 9 bases. Per the germline V gene, CDR1 is SGHRS and CDR2 is YFSETQ. CDR3 length: 15 residues. Trimming at V came to 5 bases and at J to 8 bases, leaving 10 bases not matched to a gene. The CDR3 reads CASRRDRAREEKLFF. For the CDR3, the DNA is TGCGCCAGCAGGAGGGACAGGGCCCGGGAAGAAAAACTGTTTTTT.

The CDR3 here is CASRTFLLGDTEAFF. The CDR3 coding sequence is TGTGCCAGCAGGACCTTCCTACTGGGGGACACTGAAGCTTTCTTT. V gene TRBV6-5 combines with J gene TRBJ1-1; D is possibly TRBD1 (5 bases). V was cut by 6 bases and J by 3 bases, with 17 bases left in between. Germline assignment: CDR1 MNHEY and CDR2 SVGAGI. CDR3 length: 15 amino acids.

The V call is TRBV10-3, the J call TRBJ2-2; possible D gene TRBD2, 6 bases. This CDR3 is built from 17 residues. The V and J ends lost 6 bases and 0 bases respectively, with 17 bases between them. CDR1 is ENHRY, CDR2 SYGVKD, per germline. The CDR3 DNA follows: TGTGCCATCAGGTCCGGGGGTTTATCTACGAACACCGGGGAGCTGTTTTTT. Encoded protein: CAIRSGGLSTNTGELFF.

The CDR3 DNA reads as TGTGCCAGAAAAGGTCGGAGCAATCAGCCCCAGCATTTT. Its translation: CARKGRSNQPQHF. The chain carries TRBV11-3 and TRBJ1-5, with D uncertain. The CDR3 is 13 residues long. Germline V gene lookup returns CDR1 SGHNT and CDR2 YENEEA. Trimming took off 9 bases at V and 1 base at J, with 10 bases between the two ends.